Following are 6 T cell receptor beta chains from one sample sequenced in a study of CD8+ T cells in alopecia areata (dated by TCRdb to 2016 to 2019). Pooled mouse cutaneous lymph node cells were stained for CD4, CD8alpha, NKG2D, NKG2ACE and other markers and were then sorted on a BD Influx. Libraries were constructed by the immunoSEQ multiplex PCR assay. RNA was extracted from all samples and reverse transcribed into cDNA, which served as template for TCR sequencing. TCRdb stores this immuneACCESS table with in-frame sequences only. Part of the clones is absent; in the studies checked, under half of the shortfall reflects unresolved V genes, and no reason is known for the rest. The sample records approximately 280,000 clones, none occurring a single time. Around 1.2% of the sample goes to the ten largest clones. The sample comprised CD4+ T cells sorted from a lymph node. The receptors come from a C3H/HeJ mouse with alopecia areata. This mouse strain carries MHC haplotype H2-k.

This clone showed up just a few times. Genes and germline come from the mouse. Read data end 4 residues before the CDR3 end; the end is taken from the germline J gene. The same CDR3 can be traced to other DNA sequences in this sample. The chain employs TRBV19 and TRBJ2-1; 9 positions match TRBD2. The germline gives CDR1 FNHDT, CDR2 SITEND (reference sequence). V lost 2 bases, J lost 0 bases, and 0 bases stayed unmatched. The CDR3 covers 15 residues. The CDR3 loop is CASSMTGGNYAEQFF. Partial CDR3 DNA: TGTGCCAGCAGTATGACTGGGGGTAACTATGCT. The full variable domain, completed using reference TRBV19 and TRBJ2-1, is GGIITQTPKFLIGQEGQKLTLKCQQNFNHDTMYWYRQDSGKGLRLIYYSITENDLQKGDLSEGYDASREKKSSFSLTVTSAQKNEMAVFLCASSMTGGNYAEQFFGPGTRLTVL.

In this sample, this clone turned up a few times. Gene labels here are mouse ones. The read gets to within 3 residues of the CDR3 end, and the germline J gene fills in the rest. The rearrangement joins TRBV1 to TRBJ1-6; 8 positions match TRBD1. TRBJ1-6 carries the ORF label, with uncertain function. The germline V gene encodes CDR1 NSQYPW and CDR2 LRSPGD (reference sequence). With 5 bases clipped from V and 3 bases from J, the junction kept 3 bases outside the gene matches. The CDR3 spans 15 residues. Incomplete CDR3 DNA: TGCACCTGCAGTCCCGGGACAGGCTATAATTCGCCC. It is translated as CTCSPGTGYNSP. Given in full, the CDR3 is CTCSPGTGYNSPLYF.

This clone occurred a few times. Gene names and germline match the mouse. The read finishes 4 residues shy of the CDR3 end, and the germline J gene is used to complete it. The same CDR3 arises from other DNA sequences in this sample as well. The chain couples TRBV19 to TRBJ1-2, with 12 bases identical to TRBD1. The CDR3 loop spans 14 amino acids. The V gene's germline CDR1 is FNHDT and CDR2 SITEND (reference sequence). The CDR3 protein is CASSRDRGRSDYTF. The covered CDR3 bases are TGTGCCAGCAGTCGGGACAGGGGGCGATCC.

In the case of this clone: Gene and germline names: mouse. The sequenced CDR3 bases are TGTGCCAGCGGTCTAGACTGGGATGCAAACACCGGG. Its translation: CASGLDWDANTG. The complete CDR3 reads CASGLDWDANTGQLYF. The V and J genes are TRBV13-2 and TRBJ2-2; 7 bases align to TRBD2. The read ends 4 residues shy of where the CDR3 ends; the end is completed using the germline J gene. Germline V gene lookup returns CDR1 NNHNN and CDR2 SYGAGS (reference sequence). The CDR3 contains 16 residues. With V trimmed by 4 bases and J by 0 bases, 6 bases remained unmatched.

A few counts support this clone. Each gene name is a mouse one. Read sequence stops 4 residues before the CDR3 end, and the germline J gene provides the missing end. This sequence joins TRBV19 and TRBJ2-3, with 9 bases identical to TRBD1. After removal of 3 bases from V and 0 bases from J, the junction contained 5 bases not matched to a gene. CDR3 length: 16 residues. Germline CDR1 FNHDT, CDR2 SITEND (reference sequence). The CDR3 DNA, read in part, is TGTGCCAGCAGTACCCCGGGACAGGGTAGTGCAGAA. Protein sequence: CASSTPGQGSAE. The CDR3 as a whole reads CASSTPGQGSAETLYF.

This clone occurred a few times. Gene names and germline refer to mouse. The missing CDR3 end, 4 residues past where the read stops, is filled in from the germline J gene. The chain recombines TRBV13-3 with TRBJ2-3; no definite D call. In germline, CDR1 is NNHDY, CDR2 SYVADS. V was clipped by 2 bases and J by 0 bases, with 10 bases between them. The CDR3 length is 15 residues. CDR3 DNA, as far as it was read: TGTGCCAGCAGTGAAGGCAGGCATAGTGCAGAA. It yields the protein CASSEGRHSAE. The whole CDR3 protein reads CASSEGRHSAETLYF.